Sequencing of this TCR beta chain was carried out in a study of T cell responses to AZD1222 COVID-19 vaccine. Findings of the study overall: Researchers took repertoire samples only after the peak T cell response had come. Only 6 or 7 AZD1222 recipients tested seropositive at baseline. Following two doses of AZD1222, Spike-specific TCR breadth and depth rose. Across the whole spike, CD4 TCRs peaked at regions 160-218 and 743-854.

Remarks on this clone: Its antigen is undetermined.

The assay was immunoSEQ multiplex PCR, and TCRdb's table has in-frame clones only and misses some. The sample has 160,000 or so clones; approximately 90% are singletons. V shed 4 bases and J 7 bases; nucleotides not matched to a gene: 10. The CDR3 is made up of 15 amino acids. Germline V gives CDR1 GTSNPN, CDR2 SVGIG (reference sequence). The source material was peripheral blood, sampled on day 0 of AZD1222 vaccination. The V call is TRBV30, the J call TRBJ2-5, with TRBD2 matching over 12 bases. This TCR came from an adult in good health. The CDR3 DNA follows: TGTGCCTGGAAGCCCGCGACTAGCGGGAGTGGGACCCAGTACTTC. It translates to CAWKPATSGSGTQYF.